This T cell receptor beta chain was recorded in a study of vaccination and CD4 T cells after COVID-19. The CDR3 has 16 residues. The V end was cut by 5 bases, the J end by 1 base, with 16 bases between. The germline gives CDR1 MNHEY, CDR2 SVGEGT. Study-wide results and limits: Spike mono-reactivity was found in 304 of 307 vaccine-specific clones from convalescent patients.

TCRdb reanalysed the PCR reads using MiXCR and keeps one entry per CDR3 protein. Among about 20,000 distinct CDR3 sequences, about 60% were seen once, and the ten largest hold 0.9% to 1.2%. This clonotype was counted a few times. Its antigen is currently unknown. The specimen comprised CD4+ T cells from blood, sampled after SARS-CoV-2 vaccination. The chain combines TRBV6-2 or TRBV6-3 with TRBJ2-3; D is possibly TRBD1 (6 bases). This sequence originates from a human donor who had recovered from COVID-19. CDR3 protein: CASSRPVGQGTDTQYF. The CDR3 nucleotides are TGTGCCAGCAGTCGCCCCGTGGGACAAGGCACAGATACGCAGTATTTT.